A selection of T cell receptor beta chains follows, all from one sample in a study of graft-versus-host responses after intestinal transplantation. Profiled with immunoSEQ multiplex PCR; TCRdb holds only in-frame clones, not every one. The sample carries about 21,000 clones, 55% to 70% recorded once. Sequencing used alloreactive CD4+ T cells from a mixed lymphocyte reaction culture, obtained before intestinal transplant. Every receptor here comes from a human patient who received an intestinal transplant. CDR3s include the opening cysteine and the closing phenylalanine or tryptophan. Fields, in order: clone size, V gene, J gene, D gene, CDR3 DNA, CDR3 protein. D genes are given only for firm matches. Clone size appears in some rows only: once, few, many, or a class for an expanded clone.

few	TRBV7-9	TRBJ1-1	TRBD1	TGTGCCAGCAGCCCGACAGGGCGAACTGAAGCTTTCTTT	CASSPTGRTEAFF
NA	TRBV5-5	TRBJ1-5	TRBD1	TGTGCCAGCAGCTTGTTTCCGGGACAGGGGGGCGATCAGCCCCAGCATTTT	CASSLFPGQGGDQPQHF
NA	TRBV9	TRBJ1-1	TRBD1	TGTGCCAGCAGCGTATTGGTCCCAGGGGGAAACGGAGAGACTGAAGCTTTCTTT	CASSVLVPGGNGETEAFF
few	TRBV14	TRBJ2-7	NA	TGTGCCAGCAGCCAATCCGGTGGAGGGGCACATGCCTACGAGCAGTACTTC	CASSQSGGGAHAYEQYF
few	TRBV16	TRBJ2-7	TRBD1	TGTGCCAGCAGCCAGTGGGACAGCTCCTACGAGCAGTACTTC	CASSQWDSSYEQYF
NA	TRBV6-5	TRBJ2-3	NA	TGTGCCAGCAGTTCGACCCGGGTTATTAGCACAGATACGCAGTATTTT	CASSSTRVISTDTQYF
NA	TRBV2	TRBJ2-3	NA	TGTGCCAGCAGTGTTTTTCGGGGGAGCACAGATACGCAGTATTTT	CASSVFRGSTDTQYF
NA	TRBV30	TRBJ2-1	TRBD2	TGTGCCTGGAGTAGCGGTTTTAGCGGGAAGACTACCATGGGGGTTAGCTCCTACAATGAGCAGTTCTTC	CAWSSGFSGKTTMGVSSYNEQFF
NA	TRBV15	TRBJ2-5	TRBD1	TGTGCCACCCGACAGGGTGGGTACCAAGAGACCCAGTACTTC	CATRQGGYQETQYF
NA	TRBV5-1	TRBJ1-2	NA	TGCGCCAGCAGCTTGATGGGCACAGAATTCTATGGCTACACCTTC	CASSLMGTEFYGYTF
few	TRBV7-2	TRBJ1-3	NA	TGTGCCAGCAGCTTAGATCTTATTGGAAACACCATATATTTT	CASSLDLIGNTIYF
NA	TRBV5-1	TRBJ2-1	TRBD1	TGCGCCAGCAGCTTGGCTTGGACAGGGAGCTATGAGCAGTTCTTC	CASSLAWTGSYEQFF
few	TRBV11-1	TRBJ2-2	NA	TGTGCCAGCAGCAGATTAGGACAGAACACCGGGGAGCTGTTTTTT	CASSRLGQNTGELFF
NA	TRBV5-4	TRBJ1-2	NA	TGTGCCAGCAGCTTCCGGGAGGGGAAGGGCTACACCTTC	CASSFREGKGYTF
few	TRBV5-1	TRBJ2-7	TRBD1	TGCGCCAGCAGCTTGGGGACAGGGATCTACGAGCAGTACTTC	CASSLGTGIYEQYF
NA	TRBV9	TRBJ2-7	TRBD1	TGTGCCAGCAGCGTAGGAGGACAGGGTGGGCGGGAGCAGTACTTC	CASSVGGQGGREQYF